The 16 T cell receptor beta chains given below trace back to one sample, sequenced in a study of cytotoxic CD8 clonotypes in ibrutinib-treated CLL. Assay: immunoSEQ multiplex PCR; the TCRdb copy retains only in-frame clones and omits some. The sample yields around 330,000 clones, over 55% seen once. This sample comprised PBMCs, obtained after 36 months of ibrutinib treatment. The receptors here all came from a human donor with chronic lymphocytic leukemia.

About this clone: One junction end does not reproduce the germline sequence, and a read error may be involved. Other DNA sequences in this specimen translate into the identical CDR3. The rearrangement uses TRBV15 and TRBJ2-3, with 8 bases matching TRBD2. The CDR3 covers 15 residues. The germline CDR1 and CDR2 sequences are LNHNV and YYDKDF (reference sequence). This CDR3 is CATSRGLAGADTQYF. CDR3 bases: TGTGCCACTAGCAGAGGGCTAGCGGGCGCAGATACGCAGTATTTT.

The chain uses TRBV30 and TRBJ2-7, with TRBD2 matching 10 bases. CDR1 GTSNPN and CDR2 SVGIG come from the germline V gene (reference sequence). The CDR3 runs 18 residues. With 3 bases clipped from V and 6 bases from J, the junction kept 20 bases outside the gene matches. CDR3 in DNA: TGTGCCTGGAGATCGGTCGCTAGCGGGAGAGAGTCGGAACGCGAGCAGTACTTC. Protein: CAWRSVASGRESEREQYF. The entire variable domain, with the rest obtained from reference TRBV30 and TRBJ2-7, is as follows: SQTIHQWPATLVQPVGSPLSLECTVEGTSNPNLYWYRQAAGRGLQLLFYSVGIGQISSEVPQNLSASRPQDRQFILSSKKLLLSDSGFYLCAWRSVASGRESEREQYFGPGTRLTVT.

The chain recombines TRBV5-1 with TRBJ1-1; D gene ambiguous. V was clipped by 4 bases and J by 6 bases, with 16 bases between them. The CDR3 spans 14 residues. Germline V gives CDR1 SGHRS, CDR2 YFSETQ. For the CDR3, the DNA is TGCGCCAGCAGCCCGGACGTACTTGATGCTGAAGCTTTCTTT. Translating gives CASSPDVLDAEAFF.

This chain uses TRBV7-9 with TRBJ2-3; D tentatively fits TRBD1 or TRBD2 (6 bases each). This CDR3 region has 16 residues. With 2 bases removed from V and 1 base from J, the gap between germline ends came to 13 bases. Germline assignment: CDR1 SEHNR and CDR2 FQNEAQ (reference sequence). The DNA for the CDR3 is TGTGCCAGCAGCTTATCGTTCGGGGGCCGCACAGATACGCAGTATTTT. Protein: CASSLSFGGRTDTQYF. The whole variable domain, remainder taken from reference TRBV7-9 and TRBJ2-3, is DTGVSQNPRHKITKRGQNVTFRCDPISEHNRLYWYRQTLGQGPEFLTYFQNEAQLEKSRLLSDRFSAERPKGSFSTLEIQRTEQGDSAMYLCASSLSFGGRTDTQYFGPGTRLTVL.

The chain couples TRBV7-3 to TRBJ2-5; the D is unclear. CDR1 SGHTA and CDR2 FQGTGA come from the germline V gene. V dropped 2 bases and J dropped 4 bases, with 8 bases sitting between them. The CDR3 extends over 13 amino acids. CDR3 bases: TGTGCCAGCAGCTTAGAGGAAGGAGAGACCCAGTACTTC. Translating gives CASSLEEGETQYF.

The chain links TRBV7-3 to TRBJ2-3; D may correspond to TRBD1 or TRBD2 (5 bases each). Germline loops: CDR1 SGHTA, CDR2 FQGTGA. V was trimmed by 1 base and J by 2 bases, leaving 7 bases between them. The CDR3 is made up of 14 amino acids. CDR3 in amino acids: CASSLIGATDTQYF. CDR3 nucleotide sequence: TGTGCCAGCAGCTTAATCGGGGCCACAGATACGCAGTATTTT.

The rearrangement uses TRBV4-1 and TRBJ2-7; 8 bases agree with TRBD1. J was trimmed by 7 bases and V by 4 bases; bases with no gene match: 9. This CDR3 has 14 amino acids. Germline CDR1 and CDR2: MGHRA and YSYEKL. The CDR3 region has the DNA TGCGCCAGCAGCCTTTACGACAGGGGTCGGGAGCAGTACTTC. Residues: CASSLYDRGREQYF.

The chain recombines TRBV7-3 with TRBJ2-6, with 8 bases matching TRBD1. The germline CDR1 and CDR2 sequences are SGHTA and FQGTGA. Losses at the gene ends were 5 bases for V and 0 bases for J; bases not matched to a gene: 6. This CDR3 is built from 17 residues. The CDR3 loop reads CASSPTGAPSGANVLTF. The CDR3 DNA sequence: TGTGCCAGCAGCCCGACAGGGGCTCCCTCTGGGGCCAACGTCCTGACTTTC.

This clone has more than one count but fewer than ten. The chain carries TRBV6-5 and TRBJ1-2; D is possibly TRBD1 (5 bases). The V gene's germline CDR1 is MNHEY and CDR2 SVGAGI. V was shortened by 9 bases and J by 4 bases, with 21 bases between the two germline ends. The CDR3 totals 15 residues. The CDR3 bases are TGTGCCAGTACATCAGCCCAGGGACTCCGCTATGGCTACACCTTC. Encoded protein: CASTSAQGLRYGYTF.

The table lists this clone with a few counts. The chain carries TRBV9 and TRBJ1-5; no reliable D call. Trimming stripped 5 bases from V and 1 base from J, with 10 bases between. Germline V gene sequence: CDR1 SGDLS, CDR2 YYNGEE. The CDR3 length is 14 residues. This CDR3 reads CASSSDLSNQPQHF. Written as DNA, the CDR3 is TGTGCCAGCAGTAGCGACTTGAGCAATCAGCCCCAGCATTTT.

This chain uses TRBV7-3 with TRBJ1-2, with a tentative D call TRBD1 (6 bases). V shed 5 bases and J shed 8 bases, with 18 bases lying between them. This CDR3 has 14 residues. CDR1 is SGHTA, CDR2 FQGTGA, per germline. CDR3 sequence (DNA): TGTGCCAGCAGCCCCGAAGCAGGGGTAGGGGGCTACACCTTC. Protein sequence: CASSPEAGVGGYTF. Full variable domain (outside the CDR3, taken from reference TRBV7-3 and TRBJ1-2): GAGVSQTPSNKVTEKGKYVELRCDPISGHTALYWYRQSLGQGPEFLIYFQGTGAADDSGLPNDRFFAVRPEGSVSTLKIQRTERGDSAVYLCASSPEAGVGGYTFGSGTRLTVV.

The chain recombines TRBV11-2 with TRBJ1-2; D gene ambiguous. The V end was cut by 6 bases, the J end by 2 bases, with 16 bases between. The CDR3 covers 15 residues. Germline V gives CDR1 SGHAT, CDR2 FQNNGV. CDR3 region: CASSFRIGWNYGYTF. The CDR3 DNA follows: TGTGCCAGCAGTTTTAGGATAGGCTGGAACTATGGCTACACCTTC. The whole variable domain, filled in from reference TRBV11-2 and TRBJ1-2, reads EAGVAQSPRYKIIEKRQSVAFWCNPISGHATLYWYQQILGQGPKLLIQFQNNGVVDDSQLPKDRFSAERLKGVDSTLKIQPAKLEDSAVYLCASSFRIGWNYGYTFGSGTRLTVV.

This clone was recorded a few times. V gene TRBV2 combines with J gene TRBJ2-7, with D possibly matching TRBD2 (6 bases). V lost 6 bases and J lost 6, with 12 bases in between. Germline assignment: CDR1 SNHLY and CDR2 FYNNEI. There are 12 residues in the CDR3. The CDR3 nucleotides read TGTGCCAGCAGGCGCCGGGGGACCGAGCAGTACTTC. This encodes CASRRRGTEQYF.

The V gene is TRBV7-2, the J gene TRBJ2-2; no reliable D call. The CDR3 has 13 amino acids. Germline V gives CDR1 SGHTA, CDR2 FQGNSA. V dropped 1 base and J dropped 6 bases, with 6 bases sitting between them. For the CDR3, the DNA is TGTGCCAGCAGCTTAGGTGGCTCCGGGGAGCTGTTTTTT. It encodes CASSLGGSGELFF.

The table lists this clone with a count of one. The gene calls are TRBV7-2 and TRBJ2-7; possibly TRBD2 for D (5 bases). From germline, CDR1 is SGHTA and CDR2 FQGNSA. V was cut by 0 bases and J by 7 bases, with 10 bases left in between. CDR3 length: 13 residues. CDR3 bases: TGTGCCAGCAGCTTAGCTTGGGAGAAGGAGCAGTACTTC. Translated: CASSLAWEKEQYF.

This chain uses TRBV9 with TRBJ2-3; D gene unclear. Germline V gene sequence: CDR1 SGDLS, CDR2 YYNGEE. V was pared by 3 bases and J by 4 bases, with 27 bases between. This CDR3 has 19 amino acids. This CDR3 is CASSALAWASPITSDTQYF. CDR3 in DNA: TGTGCCAGCAGCGCTCTCGCGTGGGCCTCACCAATTACCTCAGATACGCAGTATTTT.